A single sample gave rise to the 9 T cell receptor beta chains below, sequenced in a study of CD8 T cells in ankylosing spondylitis (TCRdb year 2017). The library relied on 5' RACE. Sequencing instrument: Illumina HiSeq 2500. In-frame beta chains were kept once TCRdb had trimmed the public reads at Q25 with fastp and called clones with MiXCR. Identical CDR3 proteins give one entry, which carries the most common genes and DNA. This sample comprises around 130,000 distinct CDR3 sequences, approximately 13% of them detected only once. 2.5% to 3% of the sample is taken by the ten largest. Specimen: blood, either unsorted or a sorted T cell fraction (not recorded which). Receptors were obtained from a female donor with ankylosing spondylitis or in good health (not recorded which).

This clonotype appeared many times. The chain employs TRBV20-1 and TRBJ2-3; the D gene is possibly TRBD2 (7 bases). Trimming stripped 5 bases from V and 5 bases from J, with 14 bases between. The germline CDR1 and CDR2 sequences are DFQATT and SNEGSKA (reference sequence). This CDR3 is built from 13 residues. DNA for the CDR3: TGCAGTGCTGAGGAAAGGGGGGGAGATACGCAGTATTTT. The encoded protein is CSAEERGGDTQYF.

This clonotype occurred a few times. The chain joins TRBV2 to TRBJ1-6; TRBD1 might be the D (5 bases). The length of the CDR3 is 12 residues. Germline V lookup: CDR1 SNHLY, CDR2 FYNNEI. V was pared by 11 bases and J by 6 bases, with 11 bases between. CDR3 sequence (DNA): TGTGCCTTCCGGGACTTTAATTCACCCCTCCACTTT. It yields the protein CAFRDFNSPLHF.

This clonotype has more than one count but fewer than ten. V is TRBV7-9 and J is TRBJ2-1; 14 bases are a match to TRBD2. CDR3 length: 14 amino acids. The ends lost 6 bases at V and 12 bases at J; junction bases unmatched: 7. CDR1 and CDR2 from the germline V gene are SEHNR and FQNEAQ (reference sequence). Here the CDR3 reads CASRTSGRGFGQFF. CDR3 bases: TGTGCCAGCAGGACTAGCGGGAGGGGGTTTGGGCAGTTCTTC.

There are many counts of this clonotype. CDR3 nucleotides: TGCAGTGCTAGCACATGGGGGAACAACTCCTACGAGCAGTACTTC. Translated, it gives CSASTWGNNSYEQYF. This sequence joins TRBV20-1 and TRBJ2-7; D might be TRBD1 or TRBD2, each matching 5 bases. This CDR3 spans 15 amino acids. V shed 3 bases and J shed 0 bases, with 15 bases lying between them. Germline CDR1 DFQATT, CDR2 SNEGSKA (reference sequence).

This clonotype was detected many times. This CDR3 reads CASSRDNEQFF. For the CDR3, the DNA is TGTGCCAGCAGCAGGGACAATGAGCAGTTCTTC. The chain links TRBV7-9 to TRBJ2-1; no reliable D call. Germline CDR1 SEHNR, CDR2 FQNEAQ (reference sequence). Trimming stripped 5 bases from V and 5 bases from J, with 4 bases between. The CDR3 sequence is 11 residues long.

J is TRBJ1-2 and V is TRBV27, with no clear D. The CDR3 covers 13 residues. The V end lost 7 bases, the J end lost 4 bases, and 13 bases lay between the germline ends. Germline assignment: CDR1 MNHEY and CDR2 SMNVEV (reference sequence). The CDR3 coding sequence is TGTGCCAGCACGGGCACCGAGAGCTATGGCTACACCTTC. Its translation is CASTGTESYGYTF.

This clonotype was seen more than once but under ten times. V usage is TRBV12-3 or TRBV12-4 and J usage is TRBJ2-2; the D gene could be TRBD1 or TRBD2 (5 bases each). The ends were cut back, 7 bases at V and 0 bases at J, with 21 bases in the middle. This CDR3 spans 18 amino acids. This chain's CDR3 is CASTPTHGAAANTGELFF. In nucleotides, the CDR3 is TGTGCCAGCACCCCTACTCACGGGGCAGCCGCGAACACCGGGGAGCTGTTTTTT.

This clonotype was recorded many times. This sequence joins TRBV19 and TRBJ1-5; 7 bases map to TRBD1. Losses at the gene ends were 8 bases for V and 3 bases for J; bases not matched to a gene: 7. The CDR3 covers 14 residues. Germline values: CDR1 LNHDA, CDR2 SQIVND (reference sequence). The CDR3 sequence: CASCPGQNNQPQHF. In DNA form, the CDR3 reads TGTGCCAGTTGTCCGGGACAGAACAATCAGCCCCAGCATTTT.

This clonotype was recorded at least ten times. The chain couples TRBV6-1 to TRBJ1-3, with 11 positions matching TRBD1. The CDR3 runs to 19 residues. Germline V lookup: CDR1 MNHNS, CDR2 SASEGT. V trimming: 6 bases; J trimming: 1 base; junction bases outside the gene matches: 14. Written as DNA, the CDR3 is TGTGCCAGCAGATCCCGGGGACAGGGGGGACTAGGATCTGGAAACACCATATATTTT. Translated, it gives CASRSRGQGGLGSGNTIYF.